These T cell receptor beta chains were read from a single sample in a study of T-cell memory formation after mild COVID-19. TCRdb reprocessed the 5' RACE reads with MiXCR, giving one entry per CDR3 protein. This sample yields roughly 200,000 distinct CDR3 sequences, of which over 20% are seen a single time; under 30% belongs to the top ten. Material: PBMCs or a T cell subset sorted from them (not recorded which). These receptor sequences come from an adult woman who had mild COVID-19 (a few samples of this study predate the infection). Cell type and time point are not known. Both conserved end residues are part of each CDR3. D genes are given only for firm matches. Rows give clone size only sometimes, using once, few, many, or a class for an expanded clone.

V gene	D gene	J gene	clone size	CDR3 DNA	CDR3 protein
TRBV6-2/TRBV6-3	TRBD2	TRBJ2-3	few	TGTGCCAGCAGTTACTCGACTAGCGGGAGGGTAGATACGCAGTATTTT	CASSYSTSGRVDTQYF
TRBV7-9	-	TRBJ2-7	-	TGTGCCAGCAGCCCCGGACAGTTCGGCTCTATCTACGAGCAGTACTTC	CASSPGQFGSIYEQYF
TRBV19	-	TRBJ2-1	few	TGTGCCAGTAGTAAGTACTCCTACAATGAGCAGTTCTTC	CASSKYSYNEQFF
TRBV7-9	TRBD1	TRBJ2-7	few	TGTGCCAGCAGCCCCCTCGGCGGGACAGGGGTGTACGAGCAGTACTTC	CASSPLGGTGVYEQYF
TRBV30	-	TRBJ2-3	many	TGTGCCTGGAGTCAGACCGCGAACACAGATACGCAGTATTTT	CAWSQTANTDTQYF
TRBV4-3	-	TRBJ2-7	-	TGCGCCAGCAGCCAAGATAAGGTTACCTACGAGCAGTACTTC	CASSQDKVTYEQYF
TRBV7-9	-	TRBJ2-1	-	TGTGCCAGCAGCTCCTCCGGGCCGCTCAATGAGCAGTTCTTC	CASSSSGPLNEQFF
TRBV4-1	-	TRBJ2-7	few	TGCGCCAGCAGCCAAGGAGGGGACCCCGCAGCCCGGAGATACGAGCAGTACTTC	CASSQGGDPAARRYEQYF
TRBV12-3/TRBV12-4	-	TRBJ2-5	-	TGTGCCAGCAGTCCTACATCGAGTCAAGAGACCCAGTACTTC	CASSPTSSQETQYF
TRBV2	TRBD2	TRBJ2-7	-	TGTGCCACCAACGGACTAGCGGGAGACGAGCAGTACTTC	CATNGLAGDEQYF
TRBV7-8	TRBD2	TRBJ2-6	few	TGTGCCAGCAGCTTAGATCGGACTAGCGGGTTCTCTGGGGCCAACGTCCTGACTTTC	CASSLDRTSGFSGANVLTF
TRBV7-6	-	TRBJ2-1	many	TGTGCCAGCAGCTCTGGGGGAGCATACAATGAGCAGTTCTTC	CASSSGGAYNEQFF
TRBV24-1	TRBD2	TRBJ2-3	few	TGTGCCACCAGTGATCGTCTAGCGGGGGTGAGCACAGATACGCAGTATTTT	CATSDRLAGVSTDTQYF
TRBV7-9	-	TRBJ2-5	many	TGTGCCAGCAGGTTAGCGGTGGAAGAGACCCAGTACTTC	CASRLAVEETQYF
TRBV7-9	-	TRBJ2-1	-	TGTGCCAGCAGCCCGTCGGGGGACAATGAGCAGTTCTTC	CASSPSGDNEQFF
TRBV7-9	-	TRBJ2-3	-	TGTGCCAGCAATCGGGGGCCCAGCACAGATACGCAGTATTTT	CASNRGPSTDTQYF
TRBV5-1	TRBD2	TRBJ2-3	once	TGCGCCAGCAGGGGAGGGGACCTAAGCACAGATACGCAGTATTTT	CASRGGDLSTDTQYF
TRBV4-3	-	TRBJ2-3	few	TGCGCCAGCAGCCAAGGGCATAGCACAGATACGCAGTATTTT	CASSQGHSTDTQYF
TRBV7-6	TRBD2	TRBJ2-2	-	TGTGCCAGCAGCTTAGTTCTAGCGGTTGGGGCCGGGGAGCTGTTTTTT	CASSLVLAVGAGELFF
TRBV29-1	-	TRBJ2-5	-	TGCAGCGTTGAAGATCTGGAGAAACAAGAGACCCAGTACTTC	CSVEDLEKQETQYF
TRBV7-6	TRBD1	TRBJ2-5	-	TGTGCCAGCAGCCAGAACAGGGGTGGAGAGACCCAGTACTTC	CASSQNRGGETQYF
TRBV2	-	TRBJ1-1	-	TGTGCCAGCCTAGGACGCATGGGGACTGAAGCTTTCTTT	CASLGRMGTEAFF
TRBV7-3	-	TRBJ2-5	few	TGTGCCAGCAGCATGGACTCCCAAGAGACCCAGTACTTC	CASSMDSQETQYF
TRBV21-1	-	TRBJ2-5	-	TGTGCCAGCAGCAAAGCAAGGGGACCCAAAGAGACCCAGTACTTC	CASSKARGPKETQYF
TRBV9	TRBD1	TRBJ1-1	-	TGTGCCAGCAGCGTAGGGCGACAGGGAAACACTGAAGCTTTCTTT	CASSVGRQGNTEAFF
TRBV5-1	TRBD2	TRBJ2-1	few	TGCGCCAGCAGCAGGGGACTAGCGGGTTGGTTCTTC	CASSRGLAGWFF